Following are 13 T cell receptor beta chains from one sample sequenced in a study of blood T cell repertoires in COVID-19. Data came from immunoSEQ multiplex PCR; TCRdb stores just in-frame clones and leaves some out. The sample carries roughly 110,000 clones, more than 85% recorded once. What was sequenced was peripheral blood. The source is a human donor with acute or convalescent COVID-19. The donor label of this sample is uncertain.

This rearrangement joins TRBV5-1 to TRBJ2-7, with 10 bases lining up with TRBD1. CDR1 is SGHRS, CDR2 YFSETQ, per germline. V lost 0 bases to trimming and J lost 3 bases; unmatched junction nucleotides: 0. This CDR3 has 14 residues. CDR3 protein: CASSLGTGGYEQYF. CDR3 DNA sequence: TGCGCCAGCAGCTTGGGGACAGGGGGCTACGAGCAGTACTTC.

This clone was observed a single time. The chain joins TRBV27 to TRBJ1-4, with 8 positions matching TRBD1. V trimming: 5 bases; J trimming: 4 bases; junction bases outside the gene matches: 6. This CDR3 has 15 residues. Looked up from germline, CDR1 is MNHEY and CDR2 is SMNVEV (reference sequence). CDR3 sequence reads: CASSPPGQVNEKLFF. The DNA of the CDR3 is TGTGCCAGCAGTCCGCCGGGACAGGTTAATGAAAAACTGTTTTTT.

This chain links TRBV28 with TRBJ1-5; D unclear. The CDR3 spans 15 residues. V shed 6 bases and J shed 0 bases, with 12 bases lying between them. Per the germline V gene, CDR1 is MDHEN and CDR2 is SYDVKM. DNA for the CDR3: TGTGCCAGCAGGGAGACGGTCCATAGCAATCAGCCCCAGCATTTT. Protein sequence: CASRETVHSNQPQHF.

The chain is built from TRBV4-3 and TRBJ1-2; tentative D call: TRBD1 (5 bases). The CDR3 runs to 15 residues. The V and J ends lost 4 bases and 2 bases respectively, with 14 bases between them. Per germline, CDR1 LGHNA and CDR2 YSLEER. The CDR3 nucleotides are TGCGCCAGCAGCCCAAACCCGAAGGGGAACTATGGCTACACCTTC. Translated: CASSPNPKGNYGYTF.

The gene calls are TRBV28 and TRBJ1-2, with D hard to call. The CDR3 totals 13 residues. The germline CDR1 and CDR2 sequences are MDHEN and SYDVKM. V was cut by 5 bases and J by 7 bases, with 14 bases left in between. The DNA for the CDR3 is TGTGCCAGCAGTCTGCCCGTCGGGTTTGGCTACACCTTC. It codes for CASSLPVGFGYTF.

The chain links TRBV18 to TRBJ1-1, with 9 bases fitting TRBD1. This CDR3 comprises 17 residues. Trimming cost V 3 bases and J 5 bases; bases outside gene matches: 13. From germline, CDR1 is KGHSH and CDR2 LQKENI. For the CDR3, the DNA is TGTGCCAGCTCACCGACCGTCCCGGGACAGGGTTTGACTGAAGCTTTCTTT. It translates to CASSPTVPGQGLTEAFF. The full variable domain, rest sourced from reference TRBV18 and TRBJ1-1, is NAGVMQNPRHLVRRRGQEARLRCSPMKGHSHVYWYRQLPEEGLKFMVYLQKENIIDESGMPKERFSAEFPKEGPSILRIQQVVRGDSAAYFCASSPTVPGQGLTEAFFGQGTRLTVV.

CDR3 protein: CASSTGLAGVETQYF. CDR3 bases: TGTGCCAGCTCCACCGGACTAGCGGGAGTGGAGACCCAGTACTTC. V usage is TRBV18 and J usage is TRBJ2-5; TRBD2 agrees at 13 bases. The CDR3 is 15 residues long. From germline, CDR1 is KGHSH and CDR2 LQKENI. The V segment lost 6 bases and the J segment 5 bases; nucleotides outside the gene matches: 6.

As to this clone: One end of the junction varies from germline; a read error may be responsible. This chain joins TRBV27 and TRBJ2-1, with D tentatively TRBD1 (5 bases). This CDR3 has 12 residues. Germline V gene sequence: CDR1 MNHEY, CDR2 SMNVEV (reference sequence). The CDR3 protein is CASREYGARTLF. The CDR3 DNA reads TGTGCCAGCAGGGAATATGGGGCTAGGACGCTCTTC.

V gene TRBV5-1 combines with J gene TRBJ1-1; TRBD1 aligns across 8 bases. CDR3 size: 15 residues. V lost 0 bases and J lost 6; bases outside the gene matches: 7. Germline V CDR1 and CDR2: SGHRS, YFSETQ. The CDR3 protein is CASSLEAGGFAEAFF. The CDR3 region has the DNA TGCGCCAGCAGCTTGGAGGCAGGGGGCTTCGCTGAAGCTTTCTTT.

CDR3 coding DNA: TGTGCCAGCAGCTTCGGGGGTTCAGCCTACGAGCAGTACTTC. As protein: CASSFGGSAYEQYF. This chain uses TRBV6-5 with TRBJ2-7; tentative D call: TRBD2 (6 bases). V lost 6 bases and J 2 bases, leaving 14 bases between the germline ends. The germline V gene encodes CDR1 MNHEY and CDR2 SVGAGI. The CDR3 has 14 amino acids.

The chain carries TRBV19 and TRBJ2-2, with TRBD2 matching over 7 bases. Per the germline V gene, CDR1 is LNHDA and CDR2 is SQIVND (reference sequence). The ends lost 5 bases at V and 1 base at J; junction bases unmatched: 7. The CDR3 covers 16 residues. CDR3 in DNA: TGTGCCAGTAGTCCCCCGGGGGGTTGGAACACCGGGGAGCTGTTTTTT. It specifies CASSPPGGWNTGELFF.

The chain is built from TRBV6-5 and TRBJ1-1, with 8 bases aligning to TRBD1. The CDR3 spans 13 residues. V lost 2 bases and J lost 7; bases outside the gene matches: 3. Germline CDR1 and CDR2: MNHEY and SVGAGI. CDR3 DNA: TGTGCCAGCAGTTACGACAGGGGCATTGAAGCTTTCTTT. It codes for CASSYDRGIEAFF.

The chain couples TRBV7-9 to TRBJ2-7; 8 bases align to TRBD1. Germline CDR1 and CDR2: SEHNR and FQNEAQ (reference sequence). This CDR3 contains 16 residues. The ends lost 5 bases at V and 3 bases at J; junction bases unmatched: 12. CDR3 loop: CASSPWTGRYVYEQYF. The CDR3 DNA reads TGTGCCAGCAGCCCCTGGACAGGGAGATACGTCTACGAGCAGTACTTC.